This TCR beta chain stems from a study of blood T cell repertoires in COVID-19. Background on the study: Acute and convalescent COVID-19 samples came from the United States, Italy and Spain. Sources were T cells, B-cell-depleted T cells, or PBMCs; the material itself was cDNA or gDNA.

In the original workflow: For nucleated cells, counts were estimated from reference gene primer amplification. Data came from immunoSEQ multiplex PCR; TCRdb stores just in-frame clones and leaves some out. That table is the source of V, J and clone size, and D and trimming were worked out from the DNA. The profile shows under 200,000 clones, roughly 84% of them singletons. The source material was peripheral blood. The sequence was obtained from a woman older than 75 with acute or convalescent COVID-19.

CDR3 region: CASSLTGSYGYTF. The CDR3 DNA sequence: TGTGCCAGCAGCTTGACAGGTTCCTATGGCTACACCTTC. V is TRBV5-4 and J is TRBJ1-2, with a tentative D call TRBD1 (5 bases). Trimming shortened V by 1 base and J by 4 bases, and 8 bases separated the two germline ends. This CDR3 comprises 13 residues. The V gene's germline CDR1 is SGHNT and CDR2 YYREEE (reference sequence).